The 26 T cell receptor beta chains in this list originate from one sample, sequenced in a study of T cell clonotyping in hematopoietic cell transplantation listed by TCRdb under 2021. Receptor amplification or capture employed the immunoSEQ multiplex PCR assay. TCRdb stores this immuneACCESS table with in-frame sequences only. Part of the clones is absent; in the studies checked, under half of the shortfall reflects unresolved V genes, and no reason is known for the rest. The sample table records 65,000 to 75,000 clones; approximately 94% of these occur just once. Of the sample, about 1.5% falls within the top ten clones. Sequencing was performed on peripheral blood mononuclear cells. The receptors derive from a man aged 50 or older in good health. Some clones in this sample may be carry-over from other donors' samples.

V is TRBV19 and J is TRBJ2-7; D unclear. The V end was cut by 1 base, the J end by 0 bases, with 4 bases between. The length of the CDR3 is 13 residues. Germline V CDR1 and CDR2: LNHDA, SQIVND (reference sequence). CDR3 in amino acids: CASSIGYSYEQYF. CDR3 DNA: TGTGCCAGTAGTATAGGGTACTCCTACGAGCAGTACTTC.

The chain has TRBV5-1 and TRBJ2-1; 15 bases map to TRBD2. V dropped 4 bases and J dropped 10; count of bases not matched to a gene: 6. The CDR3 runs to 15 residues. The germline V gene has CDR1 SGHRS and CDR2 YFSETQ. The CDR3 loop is CASSGGLAGGGEQFF. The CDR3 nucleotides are TGCGCCAGCAGCGGGGGACTAGCGGGAGGAGGGGAGCAGTTCTTC.

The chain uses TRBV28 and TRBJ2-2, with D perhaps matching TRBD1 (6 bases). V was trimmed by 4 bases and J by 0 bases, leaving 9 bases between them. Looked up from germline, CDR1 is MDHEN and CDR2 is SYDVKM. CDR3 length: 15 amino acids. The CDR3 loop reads CASSWGTSNTGELFF. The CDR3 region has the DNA TGTGCCAGCAGTTGGGGGACATCGAACACCGGGGAGCTGTTTTTT.

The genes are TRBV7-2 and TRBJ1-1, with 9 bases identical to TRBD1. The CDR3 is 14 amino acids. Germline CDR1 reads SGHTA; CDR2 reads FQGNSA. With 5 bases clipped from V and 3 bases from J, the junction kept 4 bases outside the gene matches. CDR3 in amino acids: CASSLDRGYTEAFF. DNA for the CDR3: TGTGCCAGCAGCCTGGACAGGGGATACACTGAAGCTTTCTTT.

The CDR3 region is CASSEYSPLHF. The CDR3 region has the DNA TGTGCCAGCAGCGAGTATTCACCCCTCCACTTT. This chain uses TRBV6-1 with TRBJ1-6; D is ambiguous. Germline assignment: CDR1 MNHNS and CDR2 SASEGT. The CDR3 totals 11 residues. Trimming removed 6 bases at V and 8 bases at J, with 5 bases between.

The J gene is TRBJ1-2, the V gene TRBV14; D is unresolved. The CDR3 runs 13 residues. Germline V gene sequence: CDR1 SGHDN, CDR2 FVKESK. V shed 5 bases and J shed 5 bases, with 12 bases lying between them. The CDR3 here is CASSDKGSYGYTF. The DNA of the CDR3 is TGTGCCAGCAGCGATAAAGGAAGTTATGGCTACACCTTC.

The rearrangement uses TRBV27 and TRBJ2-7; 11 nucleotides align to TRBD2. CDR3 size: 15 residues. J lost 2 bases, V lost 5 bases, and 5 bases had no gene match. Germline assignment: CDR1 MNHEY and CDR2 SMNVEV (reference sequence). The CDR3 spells CASSPTGLAAYEQYF. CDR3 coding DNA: TGTGCCAGCAGTCCAACGGGACTAGCGGCCTACGAGCAGTACTTC.

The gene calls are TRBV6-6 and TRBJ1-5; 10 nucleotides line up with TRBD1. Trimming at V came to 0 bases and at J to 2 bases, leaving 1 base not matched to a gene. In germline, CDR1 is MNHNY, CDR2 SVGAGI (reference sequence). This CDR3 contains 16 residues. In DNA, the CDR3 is TGTGCCAGCAGTTACTCTGGGACAGGGGGCAATCAGCCCCAGCATTTT. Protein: CASSYSGTGGNQPQHF.

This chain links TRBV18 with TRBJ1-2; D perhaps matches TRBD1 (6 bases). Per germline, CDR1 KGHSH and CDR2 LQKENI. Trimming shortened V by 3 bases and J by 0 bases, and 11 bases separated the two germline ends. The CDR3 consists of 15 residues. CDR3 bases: TGTGCCAGCTCACCCGACAGGACCGCTAACTATGGCTACACCTTC. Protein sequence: CASSPDRTANYGYTF.

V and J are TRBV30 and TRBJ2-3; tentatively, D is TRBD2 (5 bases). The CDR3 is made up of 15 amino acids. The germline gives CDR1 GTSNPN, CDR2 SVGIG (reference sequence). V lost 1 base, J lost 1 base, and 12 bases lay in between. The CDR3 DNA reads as TGTGCCTGGAGTGCGACTACGAGGGGCACAGATACGCAGTATTTT. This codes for CAWSATTRGTDTQYF. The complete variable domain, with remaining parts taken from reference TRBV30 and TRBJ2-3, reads SQTIHQWPATLVQPVGSPLSLECTVEGTSNPNLYWYRQAAGRGLQLLFYSVGIGQISSEVPQNLSASRPQDRQFILSSKKLLLSDSGFYLCAWSATTRGTDTQYFGPGTRLTVL.

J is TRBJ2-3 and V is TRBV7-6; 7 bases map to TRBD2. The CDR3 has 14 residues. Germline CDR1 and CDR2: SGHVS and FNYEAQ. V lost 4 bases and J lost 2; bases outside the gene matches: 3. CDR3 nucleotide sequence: TGTGCCAGCAGCTATGCGGGAGCCACAGATACGCAGTATTTT. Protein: CASSYAGATDTQYF. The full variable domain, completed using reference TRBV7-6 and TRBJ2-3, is GAGVSQSPRYKVTKRGQDVALRCDPISGHVSLYWYRQALGQGPEFLTYFNYEAQQDKSGLPNDRFSAERPEGSISTLTIQRTEQRDSAMYRCASSYAGATDTQYFGPGTRLTVL.

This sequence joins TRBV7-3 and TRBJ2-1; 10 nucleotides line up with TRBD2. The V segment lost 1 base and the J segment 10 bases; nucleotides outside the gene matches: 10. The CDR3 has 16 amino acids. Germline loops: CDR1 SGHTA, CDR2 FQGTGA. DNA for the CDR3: TGTGCCAGCAGCTTAAATGGGCTAGCGGGAGCTGGAGAGCAGTTCTTC. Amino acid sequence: CASSLNGLAGAGEQFF.

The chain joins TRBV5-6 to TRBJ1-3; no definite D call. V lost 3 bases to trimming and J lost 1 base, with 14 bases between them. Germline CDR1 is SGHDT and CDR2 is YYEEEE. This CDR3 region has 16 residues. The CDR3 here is CASSWRTSVSGNTIYF. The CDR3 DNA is TGTGCCAGCAGCTGGCGGACTTCAGTTTCTGGAAACACCATATATTTT.

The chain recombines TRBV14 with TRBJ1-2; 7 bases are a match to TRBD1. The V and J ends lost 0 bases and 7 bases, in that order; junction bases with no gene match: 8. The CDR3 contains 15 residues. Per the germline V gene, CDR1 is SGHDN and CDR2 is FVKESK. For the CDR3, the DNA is TGTGCCAGCAGCCAAGATTCTCTCAGGGGGACTGGCTACACCTTC. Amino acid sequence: CASSQDSLRGTGYTF.

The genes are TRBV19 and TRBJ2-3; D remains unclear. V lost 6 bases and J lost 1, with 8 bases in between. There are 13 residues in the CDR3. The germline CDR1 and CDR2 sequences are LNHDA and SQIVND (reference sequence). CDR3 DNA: TGTGCCAGTAGCGTCCAGGGCACAGATACGCAGTATTTT. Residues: CASSVQGTDTQYF.

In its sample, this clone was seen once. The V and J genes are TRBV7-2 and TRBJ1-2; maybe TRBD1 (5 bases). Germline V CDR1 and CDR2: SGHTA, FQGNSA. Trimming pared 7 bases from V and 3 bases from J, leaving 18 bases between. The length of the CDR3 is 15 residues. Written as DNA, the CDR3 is TGTGCCAGCACCTTTAACAGACAGACTTACTATGGCTACACCTTC. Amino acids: CASTFNRQTYYGYTF.

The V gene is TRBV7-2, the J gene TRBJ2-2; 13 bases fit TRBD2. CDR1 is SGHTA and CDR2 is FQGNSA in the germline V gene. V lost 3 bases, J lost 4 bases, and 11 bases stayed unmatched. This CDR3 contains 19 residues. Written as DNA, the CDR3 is TGTGCCAGCAGCTTCGGGACTAGCGGGGTCGCTCGGGGCACCGGGGAGCTGTTTTTT. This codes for CASSFGTSGVARGTGELFF.

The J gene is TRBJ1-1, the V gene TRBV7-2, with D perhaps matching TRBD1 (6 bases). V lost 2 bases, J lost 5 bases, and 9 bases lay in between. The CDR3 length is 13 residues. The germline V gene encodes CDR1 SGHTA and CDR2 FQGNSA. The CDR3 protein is CASSLTGATEAFF. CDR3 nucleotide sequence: TGTGCCAGCAGCTTAACGGGGGCGACTGAAGCTTTCTTT.

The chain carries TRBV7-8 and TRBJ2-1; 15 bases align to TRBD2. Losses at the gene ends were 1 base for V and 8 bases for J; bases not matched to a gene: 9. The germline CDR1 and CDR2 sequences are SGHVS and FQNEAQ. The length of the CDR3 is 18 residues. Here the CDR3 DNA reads TGTGCCAGCAGCTTAGTTTCCGGACTAGCGGGGGGGCGGGATGAGCAGTTCTTC. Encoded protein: CASSLVSGLAGGRDEQFF.

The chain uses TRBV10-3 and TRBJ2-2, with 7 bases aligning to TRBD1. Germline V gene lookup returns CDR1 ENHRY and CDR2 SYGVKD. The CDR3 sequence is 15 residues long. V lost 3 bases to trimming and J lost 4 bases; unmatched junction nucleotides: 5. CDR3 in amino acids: CAISDNDRATGELFF. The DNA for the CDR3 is TGTGCCATCAGTGACAACGACAGGGCCACCGGGGAGCTGTTTTTT.

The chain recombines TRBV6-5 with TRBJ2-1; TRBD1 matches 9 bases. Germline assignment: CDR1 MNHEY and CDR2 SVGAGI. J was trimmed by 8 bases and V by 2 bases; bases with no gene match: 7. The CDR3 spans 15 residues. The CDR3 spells CASSYPGQGSHEQFF. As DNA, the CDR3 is TGTGCCAGCAGTTACCCGGGACAGGGAAGCCATGAGCAGTTCTTC.

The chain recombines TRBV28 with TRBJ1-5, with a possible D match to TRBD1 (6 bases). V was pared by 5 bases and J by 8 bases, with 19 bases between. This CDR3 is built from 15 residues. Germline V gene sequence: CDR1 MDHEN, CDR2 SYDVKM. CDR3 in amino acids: CASSLPTGGEEPQHF. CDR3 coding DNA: TGTGCCAGCAGTCTACCGACAGGAGGGGAGGAGCCCCAGCATTTT.

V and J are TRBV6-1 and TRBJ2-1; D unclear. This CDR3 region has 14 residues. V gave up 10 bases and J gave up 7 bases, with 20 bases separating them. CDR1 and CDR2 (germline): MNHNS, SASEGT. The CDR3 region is CATHAGSFRNEQFF. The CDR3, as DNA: TGTGCCACCCATGCCGGGTCCTTTCGGAATGAGCAGTTCTTC.

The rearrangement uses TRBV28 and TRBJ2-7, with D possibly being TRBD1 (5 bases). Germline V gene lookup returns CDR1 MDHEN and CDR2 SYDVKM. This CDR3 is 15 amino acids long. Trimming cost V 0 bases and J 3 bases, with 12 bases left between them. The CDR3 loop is CASSLWAITGYEQYF. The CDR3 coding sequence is TGTGCCAGCAGTTTATGGGCGATAACAGGCTACGAGCAGTACTTC.

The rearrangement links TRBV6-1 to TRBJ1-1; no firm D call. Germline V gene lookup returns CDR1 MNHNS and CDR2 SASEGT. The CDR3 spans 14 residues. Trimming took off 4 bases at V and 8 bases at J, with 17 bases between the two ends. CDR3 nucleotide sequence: TGTGCCAGCAGTGCACCTAGCGGAGTACACGAAGCTTTCTTT. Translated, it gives CASSAPSGVHEAFF.

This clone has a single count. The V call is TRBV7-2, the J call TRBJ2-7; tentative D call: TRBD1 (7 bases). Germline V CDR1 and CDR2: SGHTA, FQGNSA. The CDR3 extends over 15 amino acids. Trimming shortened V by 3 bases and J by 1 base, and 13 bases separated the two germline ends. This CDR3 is CASSFSRGESYEQYF. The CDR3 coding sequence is TGTGCCAGCAGCTTTAGCAGGGGGGAGTCCTACGAGCAGTACTTC.